These T cell receptor beta chains were read from a single sample in a study of shared clonotypes between healthy human individuals. The method was immunoSEQ multiplex PCR; TCRdb's version includes in-frame clones alone and lacks a portion of them. Here the sample spans hundreds of thousands of clones, 74% being singletons. Input material: memory CD4+ T cells sorted from blood. The receptors stem from a man aged 25 to 45 in good health. The CDR3 runs from the conserved cysteine through the conserved F or W. The D gene is left open where the match is weak. Where a row states a size, it is once, few, many or the class of an expanded clone; other rows omit it.

CDR3nt | CDR3aa | d_gene | j_gene | v_gene | abundance
TGTGCCACCAGCAGAATCGACGTGACAGATACGCAGTATTTT | CATSRIDVTDTQYF | - | TRBJ2-3 | TRBV15 | few
TGTGCCAGCAGCCGTCTGGGACAGTCTAGCACAGATACGCAGTATTTT | CASSRLGQSSTDTQYF | TRBD1 | TRBJ2-3 | TRBV7-9 | -
TGTGCCAGCTCACCACAAGGGGTTGGAGGCACTGAAGCTTTCTTT | CASSPQGVGGTEAFF | - | TRBJ1-1 | TRBV18 | -
TGTGCCTGGAAGCGGACCTACGAGCAGTACTTC | CAWKRTYEQYF | - | TRBJ2-7 | TRBV30 | -
TGCGCCAGCAGCTTCTCAGGAGGCCAAGAGACCCAGTACTTC | CASSFSGGQETQYF | - | TRBJ2-5 | TRBV5-1 | few
TGTGCCAGCAGCGTTTCACATGGTGGTGCAGGCGCGTATGGCTACACCTTC | CASSVSHGGAGAYGYTF | - | TRBJ1-2 | TRBV9 | many
TGTGCCAGCAGTGACTTGGCTAGCGTGGGAGAGACCCAGTACTTC | CASSDLASVGETQYF | - | TRBJ2-5 | TRBV6-1 | once
TGTGCCAGCAGCCCACTTTCTGGGGCCAACGTCCTGACTTTC | CASSPLSGANVLTF | - | TRBJ2-6 | TRBV14 | -
TGTGCCATCAGGGATCTAGCGGGAGGCTTGAACGAGCAGTACTTC | CAIRDLAGGLNEQYF | TRBD2 | TRBJ2-7 | TRBV10-3 | -
TGTGCCAGCAGGATGGGACAGGGGTACGAGCAGTACTTC | CASRMGQGYEQYF | TRBD1 | TRBJ2-7 | TRBV5-4 | -
TGTGCCAGCAGTATTCGGTCGTACAATGAGCAGTTCTTC | CASSIRSYNEQFF | - | TRBJ2-1 | TRBV6-5 | -
TGTGCCAGCAGCCCCCTCTTTAATTCACCCCTCCACTTT | CASSPLFNSPLHF | - | TRBJ1-6 | TRBV7-6 | -